These 14 T cell receptor beta chains came from one sample sequenced in a study of T cell responses to AZD1222 COVID-19 vaccine (dated by TCRdb to the early 2020s). Libraries were prepared through the immunoSEQ multiplex PCR assay. TCRdb took this table from immuneACCESS and kept in-frame rearrangements with V and J called. Such tables lack part of the clones; where checked against another copy, unresolved V genes explain under half of the gap, and the rest is unexplained. A total of approximately 100,000 clones appear in this sample, about 88% of them only once. The ten biggest clones cover 3.5% to 4% of the sample. The meaning of the sample's time point label: baseline before first vaccination. Material: peripheral blood, obtained on day 0 of AZD1222 vaccination. These receptors all stem from an adult in good health.

The rearrangement joins TRBV2 to TRBJ1-1, with a possible D match to TRBD1 (5 bases). CDR3 length equals 14 residues. CDR1 and CDR2 from the germline V gene are SNHLY and FYNNEI. Trimming removed 7 bases at V and 0 bases at J, with 12 bases between. The DNA for the CDR3 is TGTGCCAGCAAGTTTGGGGGGATGAACACTGAAGCTTTCTTT. Residues: CASKFGGMNTEAFF.

V gene TRBV12-3 or TRBV12-4 combines with J gene TRBJ2-1; D remains ambiguous. V shed 4 bases and J shed 5 bases, with 6 bases lying between them. The CDR3 length is 12 residues. The CDR3 sequence: CASSYGDNEQFF. CDR3 coding DNA: TGTGCCAGCAGTTACGGAGACAATGAGCAGTTCTTC.

The rearrangement joins TRBV6-5 to TRBJ1-5; D is unclear. V was shortened by 5 bases and J by 4 bases, with 12 bases between the two germline ends. The CDR3 length is 14 residues. Germline CDR1 is MNHEY and CDR2 is SVGAGI. The CDR3: CASSPRARNQPQHF. DNA for the CDR3: TGTGCCAGCAGTCCTCGCGCGAGGAATCAGCCCCAGCATTTT.

This sequence joins TRBV11-3 and TRBJ2-5; D is perhaps TRBD2 (7 bases). CDR1 is SGHNT, CDR2 YENEEA, per germline. V was trimmed by 5 bases and J by 2 bases, leaving 21 bases between them. The CDR3 is made up of 17 amino acids. The CDR3 here is CASSQGTPGTTQETQYF. In DNA, the CDR3 is TGTGCCAGCAGCCAGGGGACACCCGGGACTACACAAGAGACCCAGTACTTC.

V is TRBV5-6 and J is TRBJ2-7; 14 nucleotides align to TRBD2. CDR3 length: 16 amino acids. Germline CDR1 and CDR2: SGHDT and YYEEEE. V dropped 0 bases and J dropped 3; count of bases not matched to a gene: 2. CDR3 region: CASSLGLAGGRYEQYF. The CDR3 DNA follows: TGTGCCAGCAGCTTGGGACTAGCGGGGGGGCGCTACGAGCAGTACTTC. Looking up the rest from reference TRBV5-6 and TRBJ2-7 gives the full variable domain: DAGVTQSPTHLIKTRGQQVTLRCSPKSGHDTVSWYQQALGQGPQFIFQYYEEEERQRGNFPDRFSGHQFPNYSSELNVNALLLGDSALYLCASSLGLAGGRYEQYFGPGTRLTVT.

The chain has TRBV18 and TRBJ2-2, with a tentative D call TRBD2 (5 bases). The germline gives CDR1 KGHSH, CDR2 LQKENI. The CDR3 contains 15 residues. Trimming pared 5 bases from V and 3 bases from J, leaving 13 bases between. In DNA, the CDR3 is TGTGCCAGCTCAAGACTCGCCGGGGACACCGGGGAGCTGTTTTTT. This encodes CASSRLAGDTGELFF.

CDR3 in DNA: TGTGCCAGCAGCCCAAGCGTCGGGCAGGGTTCGTTGGAGACCCAGTACTTC. The encoded protein is CASSPSVGQGSLETQYF. The V gene is TRBV5-5, the J gene TRBJ2-5, with D maybe TRBD1 (5 bases). This CDR3 has 17 residues. The V end lost 4 bases, the J end lost 5 bases, and 24 bases lay between the germline ends. Per germline, CDR1 SGHKS and CDR2 YYEKEE (reference sequence). Based on the CDR3 plus reference TRBV5-5 and TRBJ2-5, the full variable domain is DAGVTQSPTHLIKTRGQQVTLRCSPISGHKSVSWYQQVLGQGPQFIFQYYEKEERGRGNFPDRFSARQFPNYSSELNVNALLLGDSALYLCASSPSVGQGSLETQYFGPGTRLLVL.

This sequence joins TRBV6-6 and TRBJ1-5; no reliable D call. This CDR3 region has 15 residues. CDR1 is MNHNY and CDR2 is SVGAGI in the germline V gene (reference sequence). Trimming cost V 7 bases and J 0 bases, with 13 bases left between them. The chain's CDR3 is CASKGSLYSNQPQHF. The CDR3 DNA reads TGTGCCAGCAAGGGAAGCCTATATAGCAATCAGCCCCAGCATTTT.

This clone was counted a single time. The chain recombines TRBV4-2 with TRBJ2-7; 12 bases are shared with TRBD2. The CDR3 has 15 residues. Trimming took 0 bases from V and 6 from J; bases not matched to a gene: 3. Germline V gene lookup returns CDR1 LGHNA and CDR2 YNFKEQ. The chain's CDR3 is CASSQELAGGGEQYF. CDR3 nucleotide sequence: TGTGCCAGCAGCCAAGAACTAGCGGGGGGAGGCGAGCAGTACTTC.

The V and J genes are TRBV7-3 and TRBJ1-1, with D uncertain. The CDR3 sequence is 13 residues long. In germline, CDR1 is SGHTA, CDR2 FQGTGA. Trimming took 2 bases from V and 5 from J, leaving 9 bases between them. This chain's CDR3 is CASSLEGRTEAFF. CDR3 nucleotides: TGTGCCAGCAGCTTAGAAGGGAGGACTGAAGCTTTCTTT.

Written as DNA, the CDR3 is TGCGCCAGCAGCCCAGGACACTATGTTTATGGCTACACCTTC. Amino acid sequence: CASSPGHYVYGYTF. V and J are TRBV5-1 and TRBJ1-2; D is possibly TRBD1 (5 bases). With 4 bases removed from V and 5 bases from J, the gap between germline ends came to 15 bases. CDR1 SGHRS and CDR2 YFSETQ come from the germline V gene. The CDR3 length is 14 residues.

V usage is TRBV5-4 and J usage is TRBJ2-5; a possible D gene is TRBD2 (7 bases). CDR3 length: 13 residues. Germline V gives CDR1 SGHNT, CDR2 YYREEE (reference sequence). V lost 4 bases and J 4 bases, leaving 11 bases between the germline ends. CDR3 amino acids: CASSRGATETQYF. Here the CDR3 DNA reads TGTGCCAGCAGCCGGGGGGCTACAGAGACCCAGTACTTC.

The chain joins TRBV29-1 to TRBJ2-5; the D gene is possibly TRBD2 (5 bases). The CDR3 runs to 14 residues. V lost 6 bases to trimming and J lost 2 bases, with 16 bases between them. CDR1 and CDR2 from the germline V gene are SQVTM and ANQGSEA. CDR3 nucleotides: TGCAGCGTATATGACGACTACCTTCAAGAGACCCAGTACTTC. Amino acids: CSVYDDYLQETQYF. Supplemented by reference TRBV29-1 and TRBJ2-5, the full variable domain reads SAVISQKPSRDICQRGTSLTIQCQVDSQVTMMFWYRQQPGQSLTLIATANQGSEATYESGFVIDKFPISRPNLTFSTLTVSNMSPEDSSIYLCSVYDDYLQETQYFGPGTRLLVL.

A few counts support this clone. The chain combines TRBV6-4 with TRBJ1-2; the match to TRBD1 covers 9 bases. This CDR3 comprises 14 residues. V dropped 5 bases and J dropped 6; count of bases not matched to a gene: 7. Germline V CDR1 and CDR2: MRHNA, SNTAGT. The CDR3 reads CASSLTGGYDGYTF. Written as DNA, the CDR3 is TGTGCCAGCAGTTTGACAGGGGGTTACGATGGCTACACCTTC.